This record concerns one T cell receptor beta chain sequence. In the original processing: Amplifying reference gene primers gave estimates of nucleated cell counts. Some clones are missing from TCRdb's copy, which holds only in-frame ones; the method was immunoSEQ multiplex PCR. The DNA gave D and trimming, while V, J and clone size come from that table. This table has around 300,000 clones, approximately 92% appearing once. Germline CDR1 and CDR2: SGHRS and YFSETQ. Trimming took 7 bases from V and 0 from J; bases not matched to a gene: 3. The CDR3 covers 13 residues. These data are taken from a study of blood T cell repertoires in COVID-19. It was during active infection that Seattle patients were enrolled and then longitudinally followed.

The TCR comes from a woman aged 25 to 39 with COVID-19, enrolled during active disease. The material sequenced was peripheral blood. V usage is TRBV5-1 and J usage is TRBJ2-7; TRBD2 matches 8 bases. The CDR3 spells CASRGTSSYEQYF. In nucleotides, the CDR3 is TGCGCCAGCCGGGGGACTAGCTCCTACGAGCAGTACTTC.